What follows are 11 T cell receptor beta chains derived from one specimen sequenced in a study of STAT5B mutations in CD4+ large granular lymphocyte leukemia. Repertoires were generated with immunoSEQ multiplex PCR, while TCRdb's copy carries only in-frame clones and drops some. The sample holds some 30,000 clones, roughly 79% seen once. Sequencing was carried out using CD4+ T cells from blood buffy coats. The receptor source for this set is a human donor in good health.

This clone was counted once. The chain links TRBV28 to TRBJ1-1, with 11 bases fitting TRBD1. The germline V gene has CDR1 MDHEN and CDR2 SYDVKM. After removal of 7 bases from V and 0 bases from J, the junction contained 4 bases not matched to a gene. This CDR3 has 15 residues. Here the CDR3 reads CASTGQGDMNTEAFF. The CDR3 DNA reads TGTGCCAGCACGGGACAGGGGGATATGAACACTGAAGCTTTCTTT.

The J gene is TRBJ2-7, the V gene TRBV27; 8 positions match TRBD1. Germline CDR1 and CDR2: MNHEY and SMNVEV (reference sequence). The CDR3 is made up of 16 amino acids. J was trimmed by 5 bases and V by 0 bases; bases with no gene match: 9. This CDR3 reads CASSLSGGQGRHEQYF. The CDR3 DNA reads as TGTGCCAGCAGTTTATCGGGAGGACAGGGTCGTCACGAGCAGTACTTC.

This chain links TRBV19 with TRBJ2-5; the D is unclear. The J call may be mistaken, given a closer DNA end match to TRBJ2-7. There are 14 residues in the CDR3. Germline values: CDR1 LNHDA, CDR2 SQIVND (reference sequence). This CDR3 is CASRVDSATYEQYF. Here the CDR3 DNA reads TGTGCCAGTAGGGTAGACTCAGCTACCTACGAGCAGTACTTC.

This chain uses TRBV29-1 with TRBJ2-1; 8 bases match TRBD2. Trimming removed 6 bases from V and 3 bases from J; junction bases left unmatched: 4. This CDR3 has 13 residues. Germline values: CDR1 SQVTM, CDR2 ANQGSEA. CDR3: CSVGTSLYNEQFF. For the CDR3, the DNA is TGCAGCGTCGGGACTAGTCTCTACAATGAGCAGTTCTTC.

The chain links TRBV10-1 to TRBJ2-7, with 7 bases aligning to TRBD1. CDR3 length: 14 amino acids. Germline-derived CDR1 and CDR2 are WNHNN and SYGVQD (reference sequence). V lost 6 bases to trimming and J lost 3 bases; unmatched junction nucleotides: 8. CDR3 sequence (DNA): TGCGCCAGCAGCCATCGGGACAGTTACTACGAGCAGTACGTC. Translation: CASSHRDSYYEQYV.

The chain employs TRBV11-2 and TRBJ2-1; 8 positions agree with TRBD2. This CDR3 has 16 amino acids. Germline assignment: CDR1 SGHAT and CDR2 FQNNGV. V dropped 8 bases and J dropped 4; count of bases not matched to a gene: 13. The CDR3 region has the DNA TGTGCCAGCGGGGGTACAGCGGGAGTTGGTTACAATGAGCAGTTCTTC. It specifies CASGGTAGVGYNEQFF.

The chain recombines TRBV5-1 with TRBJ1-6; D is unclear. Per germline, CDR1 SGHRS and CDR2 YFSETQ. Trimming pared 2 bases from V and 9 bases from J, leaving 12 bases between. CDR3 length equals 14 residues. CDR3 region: CASSFGPAGSPLHF. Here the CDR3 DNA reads TGCGCCAGCAGCTTTGGACCGGCGGGTTCACCCCTCCACTTT.

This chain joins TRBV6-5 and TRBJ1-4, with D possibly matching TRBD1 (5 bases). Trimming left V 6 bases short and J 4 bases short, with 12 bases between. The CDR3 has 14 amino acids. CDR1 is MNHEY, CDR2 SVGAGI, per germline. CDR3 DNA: TGTGCCAGCAGGCTGACAGTGGGTAATGAAAAACTGTTTTTT. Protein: CASRLTVGNEKLFF.

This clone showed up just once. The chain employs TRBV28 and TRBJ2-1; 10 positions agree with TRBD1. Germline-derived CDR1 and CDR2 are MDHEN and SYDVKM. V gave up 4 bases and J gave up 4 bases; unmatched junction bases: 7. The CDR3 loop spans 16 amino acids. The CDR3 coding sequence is TGTGCCAGCAGTTCCCCTCGGACAGGGGGTTACAATGAGCAGTTCTTC. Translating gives CASSSPRTGGYNEQFF. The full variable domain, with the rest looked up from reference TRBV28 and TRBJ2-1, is DVKVTQSSRYLVKRTGEKVFLECVQDMDHENMFWYRQDPGLGLRLIYFSYDVKMKEKGDIPEGYSVSREKKERFSLILESASTNQTSMYLCASSSPRTGGYNEQFFGPGTRLTVL.

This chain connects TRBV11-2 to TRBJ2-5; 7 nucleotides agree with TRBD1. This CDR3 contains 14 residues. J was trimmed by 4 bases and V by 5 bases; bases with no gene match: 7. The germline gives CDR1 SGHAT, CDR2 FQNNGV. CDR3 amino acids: CASSHTGVGETQYF. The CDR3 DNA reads TGTGCCAGCAGCCATACAGGGGTGGGAGAGACCCAGTACTTC. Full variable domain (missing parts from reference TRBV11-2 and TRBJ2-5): EAGVAQSPRYKIIEKRQSVAFWCNPISGHATLYWYQQILGQGPKLLIQFQNNGVVDDSQLPKDRFSAERLKGVDSTLKIQPAKLEDSAVYLCASSHTGVGETQYFGPGTRLLVL.

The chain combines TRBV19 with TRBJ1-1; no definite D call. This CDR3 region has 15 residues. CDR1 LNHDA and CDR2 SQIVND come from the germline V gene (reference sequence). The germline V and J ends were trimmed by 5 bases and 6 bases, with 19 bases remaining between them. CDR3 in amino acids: CASSRPGAGVAEAFF. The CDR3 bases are TGTGCCAGTAGTCGGCCAGGCGCTGGTGTCGCTGAAGCTTTCTTT.